These 20 T cell receptor beta chains originate from one sample sequenced in a study of blood T cell repertoires in COVID-19 (dated by TCRdb to between 2020 and 2021). Library creation used the immunoSEQ multiplex PCR assay. This is the immuneACCESS table as TCRdb keeps it, with only in-frame sequences that have V and J called. A part of the clones is gone; compared with another copy, unresolved V genes explain less than half, and the rest is unexplained. This sample has roughly 180,000 clones in its table, and approximately 80% of those were observed once. Clones ranked in the top ten supply roughly 8.7% of the sample. The sample taken for sequencing was peripheral blood. The receptor set was obtained from a woman between 50 and 59 years old with active or convalescent COVID-19.

A single count supports this clone. The V call is TRBV21-1, the J call TRBJ2-5; no DNA check was done on the table's D call, TRBD1. TRBV21-1 is a known pseudogene. CDR3 length equals 15 residues. For the CDR3, the DNA is TGTGCCAGCAGCAAAGGGTCAGGGAATTGGGAGACCCAGTACTTC. Amino acids: CASSKGSGNWETQYF.

The CDR3 loop reads CASRRTGTGDGYTF. The CDR3 nucleotides are TGTGCCAGCAGACGAACCGGGACAGGGGATGGCTACACCTTC. The rearrangement joins TRBV11-1 to TRBJ1-2; TRBD1 matches at 10 bases. The CDR3 is 14 amino acids. The germline CDR1 and CDR2 sequences are SGHAT and FQDESV (reference sequence). V shed 6 bases and J 6 bases; nucleotides not matched to a gene: 7.

This clone was detected a few times. The chain joins TRBV5-1 to TRBJ2-1; 10 bases line up with TRBD2. The V gene end was trimmed by 2 bases and the J gene end by 7 bases; junction bases not matched to a gene: 9. The CDR3 is 16 residues long. Germline values: CDR1 SGHRS, CDR2 YFSETQ. CDR3 coding DNA: TGCGCCAGCAGCTTCGGGAGCGGGGGGGCCGGAAATGAGCAGTTCTTC. The encoded protein is CASSFGSGGAGNEQFF.

The chain uses TRBV5-6 and TRBJ1-2; D call uncertain. The CDR3 contains 12 residues. Germline CDR1 and CDR2: SGHDT and YYEEEE. The V gene lost 0 bases and the J gene lost 7 bases, with 7 bases spanning the gap. CDR3 loop: CASSLGYLGYTF. The CDR3 DNA reads TGTGCCAGCAGCTTGGGCTATCTTGGCTACACCTTC.

The chain links TRBV4-3 to TRBJ2-7, with 8 bases that match TRBD1. The CDR3 extends over 15 amino acids. Looked up from germline, CDR1 is LGHNA and CDR2 is YSLEER. With 1 base clipped from V and 2 bases from J, the junction kept 4 bases outside the gene matches. CDR3 nucleotides: TGCGCCAGCAGCCAAGGGCACAGGGGGACCTACGAGCAGTACTTC. This codes for CASSQGHRGTYEQYF.

This clone was detected only once. The J gene is TRBJ1-5, the V gene TRBV6-2 or TRBV6-3; D might be TRBD1 (5 bases). Germline CDR1 reads MNHEY; CDR2 reads SVGEGT. V dropped 6 bases and J dropped 5 bases, with 11 bases sitting between them. This CDR3 is built from 13 residues. DNA for the CDR3: TGTGCCAGCAGCGACAGTTCGGATCAGCCCCAGCATTTT. Translation: CASSDSSDQPQHF.

The J gene is TRBJ1-2, the V gene TRBV12-3 or TRBV12-4; D is perhaps TRBD1 (6 bases). The CDR3 runs to 12 residues. V lost 5 bases to trimming and J lost 8 bases, with 12 bases between them. This chain's CDR3 is CASSNRVGGYTF. Here the CDR3 DNA reads TGTGCCAGCAGTAACAGGGTTGGCGGCTACACCTTC.

Turning to this clone: Other DNA sequences of this sample code for an identical CDR3. The V gene is TRBV4-1, the J gene TRBJ1-4, with D unresolved. V lost 0 bases, J lost 0 bases, and 5 bases lay in between. In germline, CDR1 is MGHRA, CDR2 YSYEKL. This CDR3 has 15 amino acids. CDR3 region: CASSQDPATNEKLFF. In DNA form, the CDR3 reads TGCGCCAGCAGCCAAGACCCTGCAACTAATGAAAAACTGTTTTTT.

The gene calls are TRBV3-1 (or the pseudogene TRBV3-2) and TRBJ2-1; D call uncertain. This CDR3 spans 13 amino acids. Germline CDR1 is LGHDT and CDR2 is YNNKEL (reference sequence). Trimming took off 4 bases at V and 9 bases at J, with 13 bases between the two ends. CDR3 protein: CASSLTPSAEQFF. The CDR3 DNA reads as TGTGCCAGCAGCCTAACACCCTCCGCTGAGCAGTTCTTC.

V usage is TRBV21-1 and J usage is TRBJ1-5. TRBV21-1 is noted as a pseudogene. The CDR3 length is 15 residues. Here the CDR3 DNA reads TGTGCCAGCAGCAGGGAAAGTGAGGATCCCGGCGGGCAGCATTTT. Its protein product is CASSRESEDPGGQHF.

CDR3 bases: TGTGCCAGTAGTATAAGGCGGACAGAGAATCAGCCCCAGCATTTT. It translates to CASSIRRTENQPQHF. This chain joins TRBV19 and TRBJ1-5; tentative D call: TRBD1 (6 bases). The CDR3 totals 15 residues. CDR1 and CDR2 (germline): LNHDA, SQIVND (reference sequence). V gave up 2 bases and J gave up 4 bases, with 12 bases separating them.

About this clone itself: This sample also contains other DNA sequences that code for the same CDR3. The chain uses TRBV5-1 and TRBJ2-5; TRBD1 agrees at 7 bases. In germline, CDR1 is SGHRS, CDR2 YFSETQ. The CDR3 totals 14 residues. Germline trimming cut 4 bases from V and 1 base from J; bases unmatched to any gene: 4. This CDR3 reads CASSRDSPQETQYF. Written as DNA, the CDR3 is TGCGCCAGCAGCCGGGACAGCCCCCAAGAGACCCAGTACTTC.

The chain has TRBV30 and TRBJ1-2; 9 bases are a match to TRBD1. Germline CDR1 GTSNPN, CDR2 SVGIG (reference sequence). The CDR3 is 14 residues long. V trimming: 3 bases; J trimming: 6 bases; junction bases outside the gene matches: 8. For the CDR3, the DNA is TGTGCCTGGAGGGCCCGGGACAGGGACCATGGCTACACCTTC. This gives the protein CAWRARDRDHGYTF.

J is TRBJ2-1 and V is TRBV7-2; 7 bases are shared with TRBD1. Germline loops: CDR1 SGHTA, CDR2 FQGNSA. There are 14 residues in the CDR3. V lost 2 bases, J lost 7 bases, and 5 bases stayed unmatched. The CDR3 protein is CASSLRQGPNEQFF. CDR3 nucleotides: TGTGCCAGCAGCTTAAGACAGGGACCTAATGAGCAGTTCTTC.

This chain uses TRBV7-2 with TRBJ1-6; D is unclear. The CDR3 loop spans 14 amino acids. CDR1 and CDR2 (germline): SGHTA, FQGNSA. With 6 bases removed from V and 7 bases from J, the gap between germline ends came to 13 bases. CDR3 DNA sequence: TGTGCCAGCAGTACCCAGGTCGGCAATTCACCCCTCCACTTT. The encoded protein is CASSTQVGNSPLHF.

The CDR3 DNA sequence: TGTGCCAGCAGTTTACTGTCGGGACAGGGTATGAGACAGCCCCAGCATTTT. It encodes CASSLLSGQGMRQPQHF. The chain uses TRBV28 and TRBJ1-5, with 9 bases lining up with TRBD1. Trimming at V came to 2 bases and at J to 7 bases, leaving 12 bases not matched to a gene. Germline V lookup: CDR1 MDHEN, CDR2 SYDVKM. The CDR3 has 17 residues.

The sample holds one count of this clone. The chain joins TRBV7-2 to TRBJ2-7, with D maybe TRBD1 (5 bases). The CDR3 sequence is 12 residues long. Germline V CDR1 and CDR2: SGHTA, FQGNSA. V was cut by 3 bases and J by 2 bases, with 5 bases left in between. In DNA, the CDR3 is TGTGCCAGCAGCTTGGACACCTACGAGCAGTACTTC. It yields the protein CASSLDTYEQYF.

This clone was seen just once. The rearrangement uses TRBV19 and TRBJ1-2; 8 bases map to TRBD1. Losses at the gene ends were 11 bases for V and 2 bases for J; bases not matched to a gene: 10. CDR3 length: 14 residues. Germline lookup yields CDR1 LNHDA and CDR2 SQIVND (reference sequence). CDR3 sequence (DNA): TGTGCCGGAATAACAGGGGGTAAAAACTATGGCTACACCTTC. This codes for CAGITGGKNYGYTF. Supplemented by reference TRBV19 and TRBJ1-2, the full variable domain reads DGGITQSPKYLFRKEGQNVTLSCEQNLNHDAMYWYRQDPGQGLRLIYYSQIVNDFQKGDIAEGYSVSREKKESFPLTVTSAQKNPTAFYLCAGITGGKNYGYTFGSGTRLTVV.

This chain connects TRBV30 to TRBJ1-2; TRBD1 matches at 7 bases. The V and J ends lost 4 bases and 8 bases, in that order; junction bases with no gene match: 10. This CDR3 region has 13 residues. The germline V gene encodes CDR1 GTSNPN and CDR2 SVGIG (reference sequence). The CDR3 coding sequence is TGTGCCTGGACCGTAACAGGGGCAGGCGGCTACACCTTC. The encoded protein is CAWTVTGAGGYTF.

The table lists this clone with a few counts. This sequence joins TRBV6-5 and TRBJ2-5; 8 bases are a match to TRBD1. Germline-derived CDR1 and CDR2 are MNHEY and SVGAGI. The CDR3 length is 16 residues. V was clipped by 4 bases and J by 5 bases; unmatched bases: 12. CDR3 sequence (DNA): TGTGCCAGCAGTTCCCCCGGGACAGGCCGAGGGGAGACCCAGTACTTC. Its protein product is CASSSPGTGRGETQYF.